Included here is one TCR beta chain sequence, with context. What it binds is unknown. A read error may produce the germline difference seen at one junction end. The data originate from a study of CD8+CD57+ T cells in acquired aplastic anemia. This CDR3 is built from 14 residues. Germline CDR1 and CDR2: SEHNR and FQNEAQ (reference sequence). For CDR3 and TCR beta VDJ profiling, genomic DNA was the template used. TCRdb re-analysed the reads in MiXCR, keeping a single row per CDR3 protein. Of approximately 270,000 distinct CDR3 sequences in the sample, roughly 50% were seen once. Study results and caveats: Significant differences in CD8+ Simpson's diversity were not observed between patients and controls.

Material: sorted CD4+, CD8+, or CD8+CD57+ T cells (not recorded which) from PBMCs. The rearrangement joins TRBV7-9 to TRBJ1-1, with D tentatively TRBD1 (5 bases). This sequence was found in a human donor with severe aplastic anemia or a healthy control (not recorded which). The CDR3 sequence: CASSGARVNTEAFF. The CDR3 DNA reads as TGTGCCAGCAGCGGGGCGCGAGTGAACACTGAAGCCTTCTTT.